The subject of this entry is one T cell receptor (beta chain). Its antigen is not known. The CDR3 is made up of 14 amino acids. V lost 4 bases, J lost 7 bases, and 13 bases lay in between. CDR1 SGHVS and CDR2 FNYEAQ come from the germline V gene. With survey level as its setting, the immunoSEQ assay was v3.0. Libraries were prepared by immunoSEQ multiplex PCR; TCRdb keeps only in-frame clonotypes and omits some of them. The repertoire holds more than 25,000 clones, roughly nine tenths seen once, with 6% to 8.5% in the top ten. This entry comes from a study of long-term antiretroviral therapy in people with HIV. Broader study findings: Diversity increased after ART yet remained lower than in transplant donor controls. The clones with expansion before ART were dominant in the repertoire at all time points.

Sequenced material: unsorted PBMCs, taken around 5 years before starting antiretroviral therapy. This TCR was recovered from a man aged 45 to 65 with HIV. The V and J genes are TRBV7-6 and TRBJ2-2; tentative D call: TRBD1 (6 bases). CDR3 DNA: TGTGCCAGCAGCTCTATTAAGGGACACGGGGAGCTGTTTTTT. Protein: CASSSIKGHGELFF.